This T cell receptor (beta chain) was profiled in a study of blood T cell repertoires in COVID-19 (TCRdb year 2020). Some background on the complete study: Samples covering the acute and convalescent phases of COVID-19 were provided by collaborators in the United States, Italy and Spain. The material from the prospective study consisted of cDNA or gDNA derived from T cells, B-cell-depleted T cells, or PBMCs. Subjects who had been exposed to COVID-19, were actively infected with it, or had recovered from it provided the deeply sampled blood TCRbeta repertoires that made up the dataset. A freely available public database, intended as a resource for researchers studying the immune response to SARS-CoV-2, is where the repertoires were released. The samples were drawn from two sources: the first 160 participants of the ongoing ImmuneRACE study, and 950 to 1,500 subjects contributed by 6 global collaborators. A de-identified subject ID, COVID-19 status, age in years and sex were almost always included in the sample metadata. HLA class I and class II types, where available, came from metadata supplied by the sample provider rather than from assay-based typing.

On this clone: It lacks a known antigen. The sample holds no much larger clone one base away, and base qualities are not on file.

The immunoSEQ Assay, a bias-controlled multiplex PCR, was used to amplify TCRbeta CDR3 regions from genomic DNA. In the paper's pipeline: The number of nucleated cells in each sample was estimated from the amplification of reference gene primers within the assay. To quantify the absolute abundance of each unique TCRbeta CDR3 rearrangement, sequence reads were collapsed and filtered. For each sample, productive Simpson clonality was calculated as the square root of Simpson's diversity index over productive rearrangements. TCRdb retrieved this table from immuneACCESS and kept in-frame rearrangements only. Not all clones are present; in checked studies, unresolved V genes account for under half, and no reason is known for the remainder. V and J calls plus clone size are reproduced from that table; the DNA served to infer D and trimming. In all, the sample holds around 250,000 clones, and around nine tenths of those were seen once. Together, the top ten hold around 3.1% of the sample.

The research as a whole found: The quantity of clinical and demographic metadata differed by source and by participant and was supplied without curation.

In the prospective study, participants were 18 to 89 years old, resided in 24 geographic areas of the United States, and were enrolled through a virtual design. In the prospective study, participants were assigned to cohorts based on the clinical history participants reported in a screening survey and a study questionnaire. Exposed participants had been in contact, within 2 weeks of entering the study, with a person who had a PCR-confirmed or clinician-diagnosed case of COVID-19. In the prospective study, mobile phlebotomists collected whole blood, serum and a nasopharyngeal or oropharyngeal swab from each participant. Over a roughly 2-month period, participants in the prospective study had the option of providing additional blood draws and questionnaires. Before DNA extraction, blood samples from the prospective study were shipped at room temperature or frozen. The sequenced sample was PBMCs or T cells enriched from blood (not recorded which). The source is a woman aged 40 to 49 who had been exposed to COVID-19.

CDR3 region: CASSKALLKGLDYGYTF. The DNA sequence reads TGTGCCAGCAGCAAAGCGCTTTTGAAGGGGCTCGACTATGGCTACACCTTC. Recombination joined TRBV21-1 with TRBJ1-2; the table assigns TRBD1, which was not confirmed against the DNA. TRBV21-1 is a pseudogene segment. The CDR3 covers 17 residues, taking in both the cysteine and the phenylalanine. The retained sequence is limited to the CDR3, 51 bases, with the frame set at the first base.